This TCR beta chain was obtained from a study of control samples from healthy donors and cancer patients. TCRdb's table, derived via immunoSEQ multiplex PCR, lists solely in-frame clones and lacks some. The sample lists more than 50,000 clones; approximately 95% were seen once. Germline CDR1 reads MDHEN; CDR2 reads SYDVKM. Trimming at V came to 6 bases and at J to 1 base, leaving 8 bases not matched to a gene. The CDR3 is made up of 15 amino acids. The sequenced sample was blood. This TCR was recovered from a woman under 30 in good health. The V and J genes are TRBV28 and TRBJ1-2, with 7 nucleotides matching TRBD1. The CDR3 nucleotides read TGTGCCAGCAGGCCGCCGGGACAGCTTAACTATGGCTACACCTTC. Amino acids: CASRPPGQLNYGYTF.